This T cell receptor (beta chain) derives from a study of vaccination effects on CD4 cells after COVID-19. Across the study: Prior to sequencing, the ViraFEST assay stimulated PBMC with viral peptide pools, which expanded the antigen-specific CD4+ T cells.

Scientists isolated CD4+ T cells after a roughly 10-day culture period ended. Participants completed two doses of the BNT162b2 or mRNA-1273 vaccine. Comments on this clone: What it binds is unknown.

TCRdb's copy holds only in-frame clones and misses some; the assay was immunoSEQ multiplex PCR. Altogether more than 35,000 clones are present, roughly 72% being singletons, with the ten largest covering roughly a tenth. Germline lookup yields CDR1 ENHRY and CDR2 SYGVKD. The V end lost 5 bases, the J end lost 7 bases, and 12 bases lay between the germline ends. The CDR3 spans 13 residues. The rearrangement links TRBV10-3 to TRBJ1-5; no reliable D call. The clonotype was recovered from a human donor who received a COVID-19 vaccine. This material consisted of CD4+ T cells from PBMCs cultured without peptide, taken after COVID-19 vaccination. The CDR3 reads CAISFDSRQPQHF. For the CDR3, the DNA is TGTGCCATCAGTTTCGATAGCAGACAGCCCCAGCATTTT.